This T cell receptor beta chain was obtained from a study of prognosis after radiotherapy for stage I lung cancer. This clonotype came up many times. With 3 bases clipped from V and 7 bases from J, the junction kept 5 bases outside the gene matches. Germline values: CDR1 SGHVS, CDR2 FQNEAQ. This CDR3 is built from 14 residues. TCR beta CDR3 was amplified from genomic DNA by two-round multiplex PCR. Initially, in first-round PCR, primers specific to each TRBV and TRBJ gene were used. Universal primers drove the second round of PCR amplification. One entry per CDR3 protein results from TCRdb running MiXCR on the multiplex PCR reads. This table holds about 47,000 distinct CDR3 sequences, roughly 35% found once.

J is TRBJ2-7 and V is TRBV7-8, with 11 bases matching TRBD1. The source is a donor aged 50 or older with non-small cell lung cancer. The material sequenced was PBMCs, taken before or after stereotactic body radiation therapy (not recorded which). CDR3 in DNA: TGTGCCAGCAGCTTCGGACAGGGGGCAGGGGAGCAGTACTTC. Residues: CASSFGQGAGEQYF.